The rows below give T cell receptor beta chains drawn from one sample of a study of control samples from healthy donors and cancer patients. Clones were read by immunoSEQ multiplex PCR, and TCRdb kept only the in-frame ones, dropping some. This sample has some 120,000 clones; around 87% occur once, and the top ten carry over 2.5%. The specimen sequenced was blood. The receptor set was obtained from a man between 60 and 75 years old in good health. CDR3s include the opening cysteine and the closing phenylalanine or tryptophan. Fields, in order: clone size, D gene, V gene, CDR3 length, J gene, CDR3 protein, CDR3 DNA. The D gene is left open where the match is weak. The size field is filled for only some rows; it gives once, few, many or a size class.

-	-	TRBV6-5	13	TRBJ1-2	CASRYIANYGYTF	TGTGCCAGCAGATATATAGCTAACTATGGCTACACCTTC
-	-	TRBV27	14	TRBJ1-5	CASPRREGGQPQHF	TGTGCCTCCCCTCGCCGAGAGGGCGGTCAGCCCCAGCATTTT
-	-	TRBV28	16	TRBJ1-5	CASSFGGTDSNQPQHF	TGTGCCAGCAGTTTCGGTGGCACGGATAGCAATCAGCCCCAGCATTTT
-	-	TRBV18	12	TRBJ2-7	CASSPRGNEQYF	TGTGCCAGCTCACCAAGGGGTAACGAGCAGTACTTC
-	TRBD1	TRBV5-5	14	TRBJ2-2	CAGRGTANTGELFF	TGTGCCGGCCGAGGGACAGCGAACACCGGGGAGCTGTTTTTT
once	TRBD1	TRBV14	14	TRBJ1-1	CASSQDRGVTEAFF	TGTGCCAGCAGCCAAGACAGGGGGGTCACTGAAGCTTTCTTT
-	-	TRBV9	15	TRBJ2-5	CASSLSAGIQETQYF	TGTGCCAGCAGCTTAAGCGCGGGGATCCAAGAGACCCAGTACTTC
-	-	TRBV4-2	14	TRBJ2-7	CASSQDGQTYEQYF	TGTGCCAGCAGCCAAGACGGTCAGACCTACGAGCAGTACTTC
-	-	TRBV11-2	15	TRBJ1-1	CASSLGLGINTEAFF	TGTGCCAGCAGCCTGGGCCTAGGGATTAACACTGAAGCTTTCTTT
-	TRBD1	TRBV28	18	TRBJ1-6	CASSLSGDPGTGHSPLHF	TGTGCCAGCAGTTTATCCGGCGATCCCGGGACAGGGCACTCACCCCTCCACTTT
-	-	TRBV19	16	TRBJ2-3	CASSNQGGMGTDTQYF	TGTGCCAGTAGTAACCAGGGGGGAATGGGCACAGATACGCAGTATTTT
few	-	TRBV11-2	17	TRBJ2-1	CASSLVSLAAVDNEQFF	TGTGCCAGCAGCTTAGTTTCGCTAGCCGCAGTCGATAATGAGCAGTTCTTC
-	-	TRBV12-3/TRBV12-4	12	TRBJ1-2	CASSLEVFGYTF	TGTGCCAGCAGTCTGGAAGTATTTGGCTACACCTTC
few	TRBD1	TRBV4-1	16	TRBJ2-7	CASSQEITGGRYEQYF	TGCGCCAGCAGCCAAGAGATCACAGGGGGTCGGTACGAGCAGTACTTC
-	-	TRBV11-3	14	TRBJ1-6	CASTDSCYNSPLHF	TGTGCCAGCACAGACAGCTGTTATAATTCACCCCTCCACTTT
few	TRBD1	TRBV4-1	16	TRBJ2-2	CASSQETGVITGELFF	TGCGCCAGCAGCCAAGAGACAGGGGTTATCACCGGGGAGCTGTTTTTT
-	TRBD2	TRBV4-2	18	TRBJ2-3	CASSQEGGSGGQTDTQYF	TGTGCCAGCAGCCAAGAGGGGGGTAGCGGGGGTCAAACAGATACGCAGTATTTT
-	-	TRBV28	15	TRBJ1-5	CASRWGGGSNQPQHF	TGTGCCAGCAGGTGGGGGGGCGGTAGCAATCAGCCCCAGCATTTT
-	-	TRBV24-1	17	TRBJ1-5	CATSEATGGISNQPQHF	TGTGCCACCAGTGAGGCTACAGGTGGGATCAGCAATCAGCCCCAGCATTTT
-	TRBD2	TRBV4-2	17	TRBJ2-1	CASSQETWVAGNNEQFF	TGTGCCAGCAGCCAAGAAACGTGGGTAGCGGGAAACAATGAGCAGTTCTTC
-	TRBD1	TRBV3-1/TRBV3-2	15	TRBJ1-2	CASSPGTGGNYGYTF	TGTGCCAGCAGCCCGGGGACAGGGGGCAACTATGGCTACACCTTC
-	TRBD2	TRBV2	19	TRBJ2-1	CASSEAHGWLAGGQNEQFF	TGTGCCAGCAGTGAAGCCCACGGGTGGCTAGCGGGGGGGCAGAATGAGCAGTTCTTC
few	-	TRBV7-9	12	TRBJ2-7	CASSFPGTNQYF	TGTGCCAGCAGCTTCCCAGGGACAAATCAGTACTTC
-	-	TRBV28	14	TRBJ2-5	CASTPLRGQETQYF	TGTGCCAGCACCCCTCTCCGGGGACAAGAGACCCAGTACTTC
-	-	TRBV11-3	13	TRBJ1-2	CASSPKEGDGYTF	TGTGCCAGCAGCCCAAAAGAGGGGGATGGCTACACCTTC
-	-	TRBV19	15	TRBJ2-3	CASSILGVDTDTQYF	TGTGCCAGTAGTATACTTGGGGTGGACACAGATACGCAGTATTTT
-	-	TRBV19	11	TRBJ1-2	CASSMGYGYTF	TGTGCCAGTAGTATGGGATATGGCTACACCTTC
-	-	TRBV29-1	13	TRBJ1-1	CSVDSWGEAEAFF	TGCAGCGTTGACTCGTGGGGGGAGGCTGAAGCTTTCTTT
-	TRBD2	TRBV5-4	16	TRBJ2-5	CASRTAAGGYQETQYF	TGTGCCAGCAGAACTGCTGCGGGGGGGTACCAAGAGACCCAGTACTTC
-	-	TRBV7-2	12	TRBJ2-1	CASSLTDNEQFF	TGTGCCAGCAGCTTGACTGACAATGAGCAGTTCTTC
-	TRBD1	TRBV6-5	15	TRBJ2-2	CASRAGTGSTGELFF	TGTGCCAGCAGAGCCGGGACAGGGTCCACCGGGGAGCTGTTTTTT
-	-	TRBV6-5	13	TRBJ1-1	CASRTDGGTEAFF	TGTGCCAGCAGGACTGACGGGGGGACTGAAGCTTTCTTT
-	-	TRBV28	14	TRBJ1-2	CASSLHGLNYGYTF	TGTGCCAGCAGTTTACATGGCCTGAACTATGGCTACACCTTC